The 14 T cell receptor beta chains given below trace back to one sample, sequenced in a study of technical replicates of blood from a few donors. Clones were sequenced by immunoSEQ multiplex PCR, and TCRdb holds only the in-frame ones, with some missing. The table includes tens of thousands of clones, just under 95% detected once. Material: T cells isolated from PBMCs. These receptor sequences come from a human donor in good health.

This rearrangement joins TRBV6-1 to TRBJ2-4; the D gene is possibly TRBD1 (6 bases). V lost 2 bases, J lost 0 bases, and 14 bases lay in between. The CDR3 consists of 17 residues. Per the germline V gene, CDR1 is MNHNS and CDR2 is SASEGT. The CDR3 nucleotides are TGTGCCAGCAGTGAACACGGACAGAGCCGAGCCAAAAACATTCAGTACTTC. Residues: CASSEHGQSRAKNIQYF.

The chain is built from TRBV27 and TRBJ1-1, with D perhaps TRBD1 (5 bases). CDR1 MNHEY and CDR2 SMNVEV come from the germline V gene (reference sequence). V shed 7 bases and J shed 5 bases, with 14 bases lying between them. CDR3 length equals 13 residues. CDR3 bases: TGTGCCAGCAAGGGACTCTTGGGAACTGAAGCTTTCTTT. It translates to CASKGLLGTEAFF.

CDR3 sequence reads: CASGLGGGEKLFF. The CDR3, as DNA: TGTGCTAGTGGCCTGGGCGGGGGGGAAAAACTGTTTTTT. The V and J genes are TRBV12-5 and TRBJ1-4; weak D call: TRBD1 (5 bases). The germline gives CDR1 LGHNT, CDR2 FRNRAP. The CDR3 contains 13 residues. Trimming removed 6 bases from V and 8 bases from J, with 13 bases in between.

CDR3 sequence: CASSPNRNTEAFF. The CDR3 nucleotides read TGCGCCAGCAGTCCTAACAGGAACACTGAAGCTTTCTTT. The rearrangement joins TRBV10-1 to TRBJ1-1; D gene uncertain. Germline V gene sequence: CDR1 WNHNN, CDR2 SYGVQD (reference sequence). The CDR3 is 13 residues long. V dropped 5 bases and J dropped 1 base, with 8 bases sitting between them.

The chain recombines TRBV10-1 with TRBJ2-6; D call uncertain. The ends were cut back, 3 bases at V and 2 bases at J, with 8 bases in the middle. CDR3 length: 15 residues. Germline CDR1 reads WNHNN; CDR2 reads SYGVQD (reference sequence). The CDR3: CASSDQWPGANVLTF. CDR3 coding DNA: TGCGCCAGCAGTGACCAGTGGCCTGGGGCCAACGTCCTGACTTTC.

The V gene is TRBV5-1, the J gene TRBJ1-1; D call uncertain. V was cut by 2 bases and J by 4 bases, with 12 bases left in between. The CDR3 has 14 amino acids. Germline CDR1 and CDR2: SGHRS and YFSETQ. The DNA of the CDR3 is TGCGCCAGCAGCTTTGAAGGGAGTTTCACTGAAGCTTTCTTT. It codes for CASSFEGSFTEAFF.

This chain's CDR3 is CSVGTGGVYGYTF. The DNA of the CDR3 is TGCAGCGTGGGGACAGGAGGGGTCTATGGCTACACCTTC. The rearrangement links TRBV29-1 to TRBJ1-2; the match to TRBD1 covers 8 bases. The CDR3 sequence is 13 residues long. CDR1 SQVTM and CDR2 ANQGSEA come from the germline V gene. V was pared by 6 bases and J by 4 bases, with 7 bases of the junction left unmatched.

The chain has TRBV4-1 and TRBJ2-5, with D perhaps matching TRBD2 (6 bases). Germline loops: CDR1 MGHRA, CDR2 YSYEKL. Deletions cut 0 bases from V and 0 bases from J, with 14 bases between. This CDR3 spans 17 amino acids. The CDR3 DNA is TGCGCCAGCAGCCAAGACAGGGCGGGGCCGCACCAAGAGACCCAGTACTTC. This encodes CASSQDRAGPHQETQYF.

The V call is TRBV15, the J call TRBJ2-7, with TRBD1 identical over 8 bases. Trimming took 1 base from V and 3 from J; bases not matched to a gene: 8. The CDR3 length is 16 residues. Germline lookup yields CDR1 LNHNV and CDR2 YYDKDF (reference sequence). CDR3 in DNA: TGTGCCACCAGCAGAGGGACCGGGACAGGTTTCTACGAGCAGTACTTC. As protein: CATSRGTGTGFYEQYF.

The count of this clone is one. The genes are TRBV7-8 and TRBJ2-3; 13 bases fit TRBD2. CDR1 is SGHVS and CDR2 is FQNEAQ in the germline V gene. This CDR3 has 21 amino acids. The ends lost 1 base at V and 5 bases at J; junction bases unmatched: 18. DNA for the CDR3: TGTGCCAGCAGCTTAGTTCCGAACAGCTTTACTAGCGGGAGGGCCGGAGATACGCAGTATTTT. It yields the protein CASSLVPNSFTSGRAGDTQYF.

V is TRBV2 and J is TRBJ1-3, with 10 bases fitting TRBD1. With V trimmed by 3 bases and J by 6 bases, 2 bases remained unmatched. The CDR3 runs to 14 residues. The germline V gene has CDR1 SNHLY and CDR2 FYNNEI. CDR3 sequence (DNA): TGTGCCAGCAGTGAGGGGACAGGGGTAAACACCATATATTTT. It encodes CASSEGTGVNTIYF.

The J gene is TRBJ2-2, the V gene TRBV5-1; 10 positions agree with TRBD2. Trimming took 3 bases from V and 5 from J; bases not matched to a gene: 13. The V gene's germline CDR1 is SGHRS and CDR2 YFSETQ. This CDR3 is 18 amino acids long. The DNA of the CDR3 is TGCGCCAGCAGCTCCCCGGTGGGGCTAGCGGGAGTGACCGGGGAGCTGTTTTTT. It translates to CASSSPVGLAGVTGELFF.

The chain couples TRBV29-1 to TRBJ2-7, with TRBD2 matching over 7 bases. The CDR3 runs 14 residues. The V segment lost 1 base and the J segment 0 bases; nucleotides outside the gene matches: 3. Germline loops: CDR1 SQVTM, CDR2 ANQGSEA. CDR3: CSVEGWGGSYEQYF. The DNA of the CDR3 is TGCAGCGTTGAAGGGTGGGGGGGCTCCTACGAGCAGTACTTC.

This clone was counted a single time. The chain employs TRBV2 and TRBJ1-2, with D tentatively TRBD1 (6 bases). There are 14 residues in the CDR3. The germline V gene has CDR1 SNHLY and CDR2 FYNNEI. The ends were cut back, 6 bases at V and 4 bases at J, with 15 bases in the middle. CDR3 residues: CASSDPDRPYGYTF. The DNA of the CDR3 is TGTGCCAGCAGCGATCCTGACAGGCCCTATGGCTACACCTTC.